The present T cell receptor beta chain was sequenced within a study of cytomegalovirus exposure and HLA in healthy donors. This clone was observed a few times. The CDR3 sequence is 16 residues long. V lost 1 base to trimming and J lost 5 bases; unmatched junction nucleotides: 8. Per the germline V gene, CDR1 is MNHNS and CDR2 is SASEGT. The PCR had 60 Vbeta and 13 Jbeta primers. The assay was immunoSEQ multiplex PCR, and TCRdb's table has in-frame clones only and misses some. The data hold over 100,000 clones, with approximately 70% observed a single time. The chain employs TRBV6-1 and TRBJ1-5, with 7 bases fitting TRBD1. The sequence was obtained from a woman aged 30 to 39 in good health and CMV-seronegative. Sample: PBMCs. CDR3 in DNA: TGTGCCAGCAGTGAAGATGAGGGGGCAGGGGATCAGCCCCAGCATTTT. It encodes CASSEDEGAGDQPQHF.